The 31 T cell receptor beta chains presented below share a single source sample, sequenced in a study of cytomegalovirus exposure and HLA in healthy donors. The PCR used 60 Vbeta and 13 Jbeta primers. Some clones are missing from TCRdb's copy, which holds only in-frame ones; the method was immunoSEQ multiplex PCR. The table includes approximately 100,000 clones, about three quarters detected once. Material for sequencing was PBMCs. The origin of the receptors is a boy between 10 and 17 years old in good health and CMV-seronegative.

The J gene is TRBJ2-3, the V gene TRBV7-9; 10 bases fit TRBD2. V shed 5 bases and J 0 bases; nucleotides not matched to a gene: 8. CDR3 size: 17 residues. Germline assignment: CDR1 SEHNR and CDR2 FQNEAQ (reference sequence). The CDR3 loop reads CASSPRGAGGSTDTQYF. The CDR3 region has the DNA TGTGCCAGCAGCCCCCGGGGAGCGGGAGGGAGCACAGATACGCAGTATTTT.

The chain carries TRBV6-6 and TRBJ1-5; the match to TRBD1 covers 7 bases. The CDR3 has 14 amino acids. V dropped 5 bases and J dropped 5; count of bases not matched to a gene: 6. Germline lookup yields CDR1 MNHNY and CDR2 SVGAGI (reference sequence). The CDR3 DNA reads TGTGCCAGCAGTGCCCGGGACAGATATCAGCCCCAGCATTTT. This codes for CASSARDRYQPQHF.

This clone has more than one count but fewer than ten. The V and J genes are TRBV7-3 and TRBJ2-7; 10 positions agree with TRBD1. CDR1 is SGHTA, CDR2 FQGTGA, per germline. The V segment lost 1 base and the J segment 7 bases; nucleotides outside the gene matches: 7. CDR3 length: 15 amino acids. Here the CDR3 reads CASSLRTGGSGEQYF. The CDR3 coding sequence is TGTGCCAGCAGCTTAAGGACAGGGGGAAGTGGGGAGCAGTACTTC.

The chain has TRBV28 and TRBJ1-5; 8 positions match TRBD1. The germline CDR1 and CDR2 sequences are MDHEN and SYDVKM. CDR3 length equals 15 residues. V was pared by 6 bases and J by 6 bases, with 10 bases of the junction left unmatched. CDR3 bases: TGTGCCAGCAGAAGAGGGACAGGTTCTCCTCAGCCCCAGCATTTT. Its protein product is CASRRGTGSPQPQHF.

The CDR3 sequence: CASSFHGSSYNSPLHF. CDR3 coding DNA: TGTGCCAGCAGCTTCCACGGGAGCTCCTATAATTCACCCCTCCACTTT. The J gene is TRBJ1-6, the V gene TRBV5-5; D gene unclear. This CDR3 region has 16 residues. V shed 2 bases and J shed 0 bases, with 9 bases lying between them. Germline CDR1 is SGHKS and CDR2 is YYEKEE (reference sequence).

The chain combines TRBV9 with TRBJ2-7; 7 bases fit TRBD2. J lost 0 bases, V lost 0 bases, and 3 bases had no gene match. This CDR3 has 15 residues. The germline V gene has CDR1 SGDLS and CDR2 YYNGEE. CDR3 region: CASSVAGGDSYEQYF. The CDR3 DNA reads TGTGCCAGCAGCGTAGCTGGGGGGGACTCCTACGAGCAGTACTTC.

This clone was seen a handful of times. CDR3 in DNA: TGTGCCAGCAGTGTACAGGGTTCTGAAGCTTTCTTT. Its protein is CASSVQGSEAFF. J is TRBJ1-1 and V is TRBV6-1; a possible D gene is TRBD1 (6 bases). CDR3 length: 12 amino acids. Germline V gene sequence: CDR1 MNHNS, CDR2 SASEGT. V was clipped by 4 bases and J by 6 bases, with 9 bases between them.

This clone is deemed medium-sized. This sequence joins TRBV6-1 and TRBJ1-5; D unclear. The germline V gene encodes CDR1 MNHNS and CDR2 SASEGT. The CDR3 runs 16 residues. Trimming removed 2 bases from V and 2 bases from J, with 13 bases in between. CDR3 loop: CASSELRGWGNQPQHF. DNA of the CDR3: TGTGCCAGCAGTGAACTGAGAGGTTGGGGCAATCAGCCCCAGCATTTT.

This chain joins TRBV7-9 and TRBJ1-2; a weak D match, TRBD1 (6 bases). CDR3 size: 14 residues. CDR1 and CDR2 (germline): SEHNR, FQNEAQ (reference sequence). V was shortened by 5 bases and J by 4 bases, with 14 bases between the two germline ends. CDR3 nucleotide sequence: TGTGCCAGCAGCCCGGGGGGGGCCGGCTATGGCTACACCTTC. As protein: CASSPGGAGYGYTF.

This chain connects TRBV5-1 to TRBJ2-2; D perhaps matches TRBD1 (6 bases). Trimming removed 4 bases from V and 6 bases from J, with 16 bases in between. CDR3 length: 15 amino acids. CDR1 and CDR2 (germline): SGHRS, YFSETQ. CDR3 residues: CASSPQGGEAGELFF. For the CDR3, the DNA is TGCGCCAGCAGCCCACAGGGCGGAGAGGCCGGGGAGCTGTTTTTT.

The chain links TRBV27 to TRBJ2-1, with a weak D call TRBD1 (5 bases). Germline loops: CDR1 MNHEY, CDR2 SMNVEV (reference sequence). The CDR3 spans 13 residues. V was trimmed by 4 bases and J by 8 bases, leaving 12 bases between them. The CDR3 loop is CASSYSIGDEQFF. The CDR3 DNA follows: TGTGCCAGCAGTTATTCTATAGGGGATGAGCAGTTCTTC.

The V gene is TRBV7-3, the J gene TRBJ2-1; D not certain. Germline V gene data show CDR1 as SGHTA and CDR2 as FQGTGA. Deletions cut 3 bases from V and 5 bases from J, with 11 bases between. There are 14 residues in the CDR3. The CDR3 loop is CASSLPRPNNEQFF. CDR3 DNA sequence: TGTGCCAGCAGCTTGCCTAGGCCGAACAATGAGCAGTTCTTC.

This clone was found a few times. The chain links TRBV15 to TRBJ1-5; no clear D. This CDR3 contains 14 residues. Germline lookup yields CDR1 LNHNV and CDR2 YYDKDF (reference sequence). The V and J ends lost 0 bases and 0 bases respectively, with 3 bases between them. CDR3 sequence reads: CATSRDLSNQPQHF. The CDR3 DNA follows: TGTGCCACCAGCAGAGATCTTAGCAATCAGCCCCAGCATTTT.

The chain is built from TRBV7-9 and TRBJ2-2, with TRBD2 identical over 7 bases. Germline lookup yields CDR1 SEHNR and CDR2 FQNEAQ (reference sequence). The trim removed 3 bases at V and 6 bases at J, leaving 10 bases unmatched. The CDR3 contains 16 residues. The CDR3 DNA reads as TGTGCCAGCAGCTTTGCCCAGACTAGCCGCGCCGGGGAGCTGTTTTTT. It translates to CASSFAQTSRAGELFF.

V and J are TRBV18 and TRBJ1-1, with D possibly being TRBD1 (5 bases). The V end lost 3 bases, the J end lost 8 bases, and 13 bases lay between the germline ends. CDR1 and CDR2 from the germline V gene are KGHSH and LQKENI. This CDR3 contains 13 residues. CDR3 in DNA: TGTGCCAGCTCACCCCTGGGGCAGGGCGAAGCTTTCTTT. Protein sequence: CASSPLGQGEAFF.

In its sample, this clone was seen once. The rearrangement uses TRBV7-6 and TRBJ2-5, with D unclear. There are 15 residues in the CDR3. V dropped 5 bases and J dropped 0 bases, with 13 bases sitting between them. The germline V gene has CDR1 SGHVS and CDR2 FNYEAQ. CDR3 coding DNA: TGTGCCAGCAGCCCCACAGCCTCTAACCAAGAGACCCAGTACTTC. Residues: CASSPTASNQETQYF.

The chain has TRBV30 and TRBJ2-7; a possible D gene is TRBD2 (6 bases). Trimming took off 8 bases at V and 4 bases at J, with 12 bases between the two ends. CDR3 size: 11 residues. Germline CDR1 reads GTSNPN; CDR2 reads SVGIG (reference sequence). CDR3 sequence reads: CAGWGRYEQYF. CDR3 DNA: TGTGCCGGTTGGGGGAGGTACGAGCAGTACTTC. Filled out from reference TRBV30 and TRBJ2-7, the complete variable domain reads SQTIHQWPATLVQPVGSPLSLECTVEGTSNPNLYWYRQAAGRGLQLLFYSVGIGQISSEVPQNLSASRPQDRQFILSSKKLLLSDSGFYLCAGWGRYEQYFGPGTRLTVT.

This chain connects TRBV28 to TRBJ1-1; a weak D match, TRBD1 (5 bases). From germline, CDR1 is MDHEN and CDR2 SYDVKM. V was clipped by 3 bases and J by 12 bases, with 14 bases between them. The CDR3 consists of 12 residues. CDR3 loop: CASSFPAGATFF. DNA for the CDR3: TGTGCCAGCAGTTTTCCGGCTGGGGCAACTTTCTTT.

With regard to this clone: Since the CDR3 does not end with the conserved phenylalanine or tryptophan, this likely comes from a read error. The chain is built from TRBV14 and TRBJ1-4; D remains unclear. With 3 bases removed from V and 8 bases from J, the gap between germline ends came to 10 bases. The CDR3 covers 13 residues. Germline assignment: CDR1 SGHDN and CDR2 FVKESK. Here the CDR3 DNA reads TGTGCCAGCAGCCATCGTAGGAGGGAAAAACTGTTTGTT. Protein sequence: CASSHRRREKLFV.

The chain is built from TRBV5-1 and TRBJ1-2; 8 bases align to TRBD1. Germline CDR1 reads SGHRS; CDR2 reads YFSETQ. The CDR3 has 15 residues. With 4 bases clipped from V and 4 bases from J, the junction kept 9 bases outside the gene matches. CDR3 protein: CASSPTGGLFYGYTF. CDR3 bases: TGCGCCAGCAGCCCAACAGGGGGTCTCTTCTATGGCTACACCTTC.

This chain links TRBV5-1 with TRBJ1-1; D is ambiguous. The CDR3 extends over 11 amino acids. Germline V gives CDR1 SGHRS, CDR2 YFSETQ. V lost 6 bases and J lost 3, with 6 bases in between. CDR3 in DNA: TGCGCCAGCAAACACGACACTGAAGCTTTCTTT. Translated: CASKHDTEAFF.

The chain carries TRBV30 and TRBJ1-5; D is undetermined. Trimming shortened V by 4 bases and J by 7 bases, and 17 bases separated the two germline ends. In germline, CDR1 is GTSNPN, CDR2 SVGIG (reference sequence). The length of the CDR3 is 14 residues. CDR3 in amino acids: CAWTAFEGSQPQHF. The CDR3 region has the DNA TGTGCCTGGACAGCCTTTGAGGGCAGCCAGCCCCAGCATTTT.

V usage is TRBV28 and J usage is TRBJ1-4; D possibly corresponds to TRBD1 (5 bases). Germline lookup yields CDR1 MDHEN and CDR2 SYDVKM. The CDR3 covers 12 residues. With 8 bases removed from V and 7 bases from J, the gap between germline ends came to 11 bases. CDR3 nucleotides: TGTGCCAGCGGCGGCAGGGCTGAAAAACTGTTTTTT. Encoded protein: CASGGRAEKLFF.

The rearrangement joins TRBV18 to TRBJ2-7; perhaps TRBD2 as D (5 bases). From germline, CDR1 is KGHSH and CDR2 LQKENI. Trimming shortened V by 5 bases and J by 1 base, and 18 bases separated the two germline ends. The CDR3 consists of 16 residues. The DNA of the CDR3 is TGTGCCAGCTCATCCTTACCGGGCCGGACTTCCTACGAGCAGTACTTC. Its protein is CASSSLPGRTSYEQYF.

This chain joins TRBV5-1 and TRBJ2-3; perhaps TRBD1 as D (8 bases). V was cut by 4 bases and J by 3 bases, with 15 bases left in between. There are 15 residues in the CDR3. Germline V gene sequence: CDR1 SGHRS, CDR2 YFSETQ. The CDR3 DNA reads TGCGCCAGCAGCCTAGACAGGGGAGGGACAGATACGCAGTATTTT. It translates to CASSLDRGGTDTQYF. Full variable domain (remainder filled in from reference TRBV5-1 and TRBJ2-3): KAGVTQTPRYLIKTRGQQVTLSCSPISGHRSVSWYQQTPGQGLQFLFEYFSETQRNKGNFPGRFSGRQFSNSRSEMNVSTLELGDSALYLCASSLDRGGTDTQYFGPGTRLTVL.

This chain joins TRBV5-1 and TRBJ1-4; D is uncertain. Germline V gene lookup returns CDR1 SGHRS and CDR2 YFSETQ. There are 13 residues in the CDR3. The V end lost 2 bases, the J end lost 7 bases, and 9 bases lay between the germline ends. The CDR3 DNA sequence: TGCGCCAGCAGCTTCGGGGTGGGTGAAAAACTGTTTTTT. Amino acids: CASSFGVGEKLFF.

DNA for the CDR3: TGTGCCAGCAGCTCTGCTTTGACTTCCCTCGAGCAGTACTTC. As protein: CASSSALTSLEQYF. The V gene is TRBV13, the J gene TRBJ2-7; D uncertain. There are 14 residues in the CDR3. Germline V CDR1 and CDR2: PRHDT, FYEKMQ (reference sequence). V was shortened by 4 bases and J by 6 bases, with 16 bases between the two germline ends.

J is TRBJ1-3 and V is TRBV30, with TRBD1 as a possible D gene (6 bases). The CDR3 is 15 residues long. Germline CDR1 and CDR2: GTSNPN and SVGIG (reference sequence). Trimming left V 0 bases short and J 2 bases short, with 11 bases between. CDR3 region: CAWSVRRGPGNTIYF. The CDR3 region has the DNA TGTGCCTGGAGTGTACGCAGGGGACCTGGAAACACCATATATTTT.

The chain is built from TRBV5-4 and TRBJ2-3; tentative D call: TRBD2 (6 bases). Trimming pared 4 bases from V and 6 bases from J, leaving 12 bases between. CDR1 SGHNT and CDR2 YYREEE come from the germline V gene (reference sequence). CDR3 size: 13 residues. CDR3 nucleotides: TGTGCCAGCAGCCTCTCGGCGGGGGATACGCAGTATTTT. Translated, it gives CASSLSAGDTQYF. Drawing the rest from reference TRBV5-4 and TRBJ2-3, the complete variable domain is ETGVTQSPTHLIKTRGQQVTLRCSSQSGHNTVSWYQQALGQGPQFIFQYYREEENGRGNFPPRFSGLQFPNYSSELNVNALELDDSALYLCASSLSAGDTQYFGPGTRLTVL.

The J gene is TRBJ2-7, the V gene TRBV27, with TRBD1 identical over 7 bases. V lost 6 bases, J lost 6 bases, and 11 bases stayed unmatched. Germline V lookup: CDR1 MNHEY, CDR2 SMNVEV (reference sequence). The CDR3 is made up of 14 amino acids. The CDR3 reads CASSPGTVGREQYF. CDR3 in DNA: TGTGCCAGCAGCCCCGGGACAGTCGGACGCGAGCAGTACTTC.

This rearrangement joins TRBV18 to TRBJ1-2; possibly TRBD1 for D (6 bases). Trimming took off 2 bases at V and 7 bases at J, with 11 bases between the two ends. CDR1 and CDR2 from the germline V gene are KGHSH and LQKENI. The CDR3 spans 13 residues. This CDR3 is CASSPEQGGGYTF. DNA of the CDR3: TGTGCCAGCTCACCAGAACAGGGCGGTGGCTACACCTTC. The full variable domain, with the rest looked up from reference TRBV18 and TRBJ1-2, is NAGVMQNPRHLVRRRGQEARLRCSPMKGHSHVYWYRQLPEEGLKFMVYLQKENIIDESGMPKERFSAEFPKEGPSILRIQQVVRGDSAAYFCASSPEQGGGYTFGSGTRLTVV.